These 9 T cell receptor beta chains were all obtained from the same sample, sequenced in a study of human T cells and chemical hapten exposure. Time point here: pre-sensitization, week 0. Treatment noted: therapeutic diphenylcyclopropenone sensitization with weekly scalp DPC. MiXCR, run by TCRdb on the RACE reads, gives a single entry per CDR3 protein. The sample has some 300,000 distinct CDR3 sequences, 5.5% seen once. Source: whole blood, taken in connection with sensitization to the hapten diphenylcyclopropenone (DPC). These receptors all stem from a woman aged 18-29 years with alopecia areata. Some clones in this sample may be carry-over from other donors' samples.

This clonotype turned up a few times. V and J are TRBV25-1 and TRBJ2-2; tentatively, D is TRBD1 (5 bases). Trimming took 3 bases from V and 1 from J, leaving 12 bases between them. The CDR3 loop spans 16 amino acids. Germline CDR1 reads MGHDK; CDR2 reads SYGVNS. CDR3 bases: TGTGCCAGCAGTGAGGTAGGCAGGGAGAACACCGGGGAGCTGTTTTTT. This gives the protein CASSEVGRENTGELFF.

This clonotype showed up many times. This chain connects TRBV10-3 to TRBJ2-6; D is ambiguous. Trimming removed 3 bases at V and 4 bases at J, with 7 bases between. Germline CDR1 ENHRY, CDR2 SYGVKD. The CDR3 loop spans 14 amino acids. CDR3 protein: CAISDPDGANVLTF. The CDR3 DNA follows: TGTGCCATCAGTGATCCGGACGGGGCCAACGTCCTGACTTTC.

This clonotype showed up many times. Here the CDR3 DNA reads TGTGCCAGCTCACCAAGGCAGGAGAGCTCCTACGAGCAGTACTTC. As protein: CASSPRQESSYEQYF. This chain connects TRBV18 to TRBJ2-7; the D is unclear. The CDR3 contains 15 residues. The germline V and J ends were trimmed by 2 bases and 0 bases, with 11 bases remaining between them. Germline loops: CDR1 KGHSH, CDR2 LQKENI.

The V gene is TRBV15, the J gene TRBJ1-6, with D perhaps TRBD1 (5 bases). Germline CDR1 is LNHNV and CDR2 is YYDKDF (reference sequence). V lost 3 bases and J 12 bases, leaving 9 bases between the germline ends. The CDR3 has 12 residues. This chain's CDR3 is CATSSGTRPLHF. The CDR3 DNA reads TGTGCCACCAGCAGTGGGACTAGACCCCTCCACTTT.

V is TRBV14 and J is TRBJ2-1; 10 bases align to TRBD1. The germline V gene encodes CDR1 SGHDN and CDR2 FVKESK. V was pared by 3 bases and J by 5 bases, with 10 bases of the junction left unmatched. This CDR3 is built from 17 residues. The CDR3 loop reads CASSQRYGTGANNEQFF. CDR3 sequence (DNA): TGTGCCAGCAGCCAGCGGTACGGGACAGGGGCCAACAATGAGCAGTTCTTC.

The rearrangement joins TRBV9 to TRBJ2-1; 8 bases agree with TRBD1. The V segment lost 4 bases and the J segment 9 bases; nucleotides outside the gene matches: 9. The CDR3 covers 14 residues. From germline, CDR1 is SGDLS and CDR2 YYNGEE. This CDR3 is CASSLQGANGEQFF. The CDR3, as DNA: TGTGCCAGCAGCCTTCAGGGGGCAAACGGTGAGCAGTTCTTC.

CDR3 coding DNA: TGTGCCAGCAGGTTAAATTTCTCTGGAAACACCATATATTTT. Its translation: CASRLNFSGNTIYF. The chain couples TRBV12-3 or TRBV12-4 to TRBJ1-3; D not certain. The length of the CDR3 is 14 residues. With 6 bases removed from V and 0 bases from J, the gap between germline ends came to 9 bases.

This clonotype was counted many times. The DNA for the CDR3 is TGTGCCATCACCAACGACAGGGCGGTCACTGAAGCTTTCTTT. Its translation: CAITNDRAVTEAFF. The chain has TRBV10-3 and TRBJ1-1; 7 nucleotides line up with TRBD1. CDR1 is ENHRY and CDR2 is SYGVKD in the germline V gene. CDR3 length: 14 residues. V lost 7 bases to trimming and J lost 4 bases; unmatched junction nucleotides: 9.

About this clonotype: A much larger clonotype is one base distant, so this may be a read error. CDR3 in DNA: TGCAGCGTTGATCTCGGAAATGAAAAACTGTTTTTT. It codes for CSVDLGNEKLFF. The chain combines TRBV29-1 with TRBJ1-4; D uncertain. Germline V lookup: CDR1 SQVTM, CDR2 ANQGSEA. This CDR3 spans 12 amino acids. Trimming removed 3 bases from V and 5 bases from J, with 7 bases in between.